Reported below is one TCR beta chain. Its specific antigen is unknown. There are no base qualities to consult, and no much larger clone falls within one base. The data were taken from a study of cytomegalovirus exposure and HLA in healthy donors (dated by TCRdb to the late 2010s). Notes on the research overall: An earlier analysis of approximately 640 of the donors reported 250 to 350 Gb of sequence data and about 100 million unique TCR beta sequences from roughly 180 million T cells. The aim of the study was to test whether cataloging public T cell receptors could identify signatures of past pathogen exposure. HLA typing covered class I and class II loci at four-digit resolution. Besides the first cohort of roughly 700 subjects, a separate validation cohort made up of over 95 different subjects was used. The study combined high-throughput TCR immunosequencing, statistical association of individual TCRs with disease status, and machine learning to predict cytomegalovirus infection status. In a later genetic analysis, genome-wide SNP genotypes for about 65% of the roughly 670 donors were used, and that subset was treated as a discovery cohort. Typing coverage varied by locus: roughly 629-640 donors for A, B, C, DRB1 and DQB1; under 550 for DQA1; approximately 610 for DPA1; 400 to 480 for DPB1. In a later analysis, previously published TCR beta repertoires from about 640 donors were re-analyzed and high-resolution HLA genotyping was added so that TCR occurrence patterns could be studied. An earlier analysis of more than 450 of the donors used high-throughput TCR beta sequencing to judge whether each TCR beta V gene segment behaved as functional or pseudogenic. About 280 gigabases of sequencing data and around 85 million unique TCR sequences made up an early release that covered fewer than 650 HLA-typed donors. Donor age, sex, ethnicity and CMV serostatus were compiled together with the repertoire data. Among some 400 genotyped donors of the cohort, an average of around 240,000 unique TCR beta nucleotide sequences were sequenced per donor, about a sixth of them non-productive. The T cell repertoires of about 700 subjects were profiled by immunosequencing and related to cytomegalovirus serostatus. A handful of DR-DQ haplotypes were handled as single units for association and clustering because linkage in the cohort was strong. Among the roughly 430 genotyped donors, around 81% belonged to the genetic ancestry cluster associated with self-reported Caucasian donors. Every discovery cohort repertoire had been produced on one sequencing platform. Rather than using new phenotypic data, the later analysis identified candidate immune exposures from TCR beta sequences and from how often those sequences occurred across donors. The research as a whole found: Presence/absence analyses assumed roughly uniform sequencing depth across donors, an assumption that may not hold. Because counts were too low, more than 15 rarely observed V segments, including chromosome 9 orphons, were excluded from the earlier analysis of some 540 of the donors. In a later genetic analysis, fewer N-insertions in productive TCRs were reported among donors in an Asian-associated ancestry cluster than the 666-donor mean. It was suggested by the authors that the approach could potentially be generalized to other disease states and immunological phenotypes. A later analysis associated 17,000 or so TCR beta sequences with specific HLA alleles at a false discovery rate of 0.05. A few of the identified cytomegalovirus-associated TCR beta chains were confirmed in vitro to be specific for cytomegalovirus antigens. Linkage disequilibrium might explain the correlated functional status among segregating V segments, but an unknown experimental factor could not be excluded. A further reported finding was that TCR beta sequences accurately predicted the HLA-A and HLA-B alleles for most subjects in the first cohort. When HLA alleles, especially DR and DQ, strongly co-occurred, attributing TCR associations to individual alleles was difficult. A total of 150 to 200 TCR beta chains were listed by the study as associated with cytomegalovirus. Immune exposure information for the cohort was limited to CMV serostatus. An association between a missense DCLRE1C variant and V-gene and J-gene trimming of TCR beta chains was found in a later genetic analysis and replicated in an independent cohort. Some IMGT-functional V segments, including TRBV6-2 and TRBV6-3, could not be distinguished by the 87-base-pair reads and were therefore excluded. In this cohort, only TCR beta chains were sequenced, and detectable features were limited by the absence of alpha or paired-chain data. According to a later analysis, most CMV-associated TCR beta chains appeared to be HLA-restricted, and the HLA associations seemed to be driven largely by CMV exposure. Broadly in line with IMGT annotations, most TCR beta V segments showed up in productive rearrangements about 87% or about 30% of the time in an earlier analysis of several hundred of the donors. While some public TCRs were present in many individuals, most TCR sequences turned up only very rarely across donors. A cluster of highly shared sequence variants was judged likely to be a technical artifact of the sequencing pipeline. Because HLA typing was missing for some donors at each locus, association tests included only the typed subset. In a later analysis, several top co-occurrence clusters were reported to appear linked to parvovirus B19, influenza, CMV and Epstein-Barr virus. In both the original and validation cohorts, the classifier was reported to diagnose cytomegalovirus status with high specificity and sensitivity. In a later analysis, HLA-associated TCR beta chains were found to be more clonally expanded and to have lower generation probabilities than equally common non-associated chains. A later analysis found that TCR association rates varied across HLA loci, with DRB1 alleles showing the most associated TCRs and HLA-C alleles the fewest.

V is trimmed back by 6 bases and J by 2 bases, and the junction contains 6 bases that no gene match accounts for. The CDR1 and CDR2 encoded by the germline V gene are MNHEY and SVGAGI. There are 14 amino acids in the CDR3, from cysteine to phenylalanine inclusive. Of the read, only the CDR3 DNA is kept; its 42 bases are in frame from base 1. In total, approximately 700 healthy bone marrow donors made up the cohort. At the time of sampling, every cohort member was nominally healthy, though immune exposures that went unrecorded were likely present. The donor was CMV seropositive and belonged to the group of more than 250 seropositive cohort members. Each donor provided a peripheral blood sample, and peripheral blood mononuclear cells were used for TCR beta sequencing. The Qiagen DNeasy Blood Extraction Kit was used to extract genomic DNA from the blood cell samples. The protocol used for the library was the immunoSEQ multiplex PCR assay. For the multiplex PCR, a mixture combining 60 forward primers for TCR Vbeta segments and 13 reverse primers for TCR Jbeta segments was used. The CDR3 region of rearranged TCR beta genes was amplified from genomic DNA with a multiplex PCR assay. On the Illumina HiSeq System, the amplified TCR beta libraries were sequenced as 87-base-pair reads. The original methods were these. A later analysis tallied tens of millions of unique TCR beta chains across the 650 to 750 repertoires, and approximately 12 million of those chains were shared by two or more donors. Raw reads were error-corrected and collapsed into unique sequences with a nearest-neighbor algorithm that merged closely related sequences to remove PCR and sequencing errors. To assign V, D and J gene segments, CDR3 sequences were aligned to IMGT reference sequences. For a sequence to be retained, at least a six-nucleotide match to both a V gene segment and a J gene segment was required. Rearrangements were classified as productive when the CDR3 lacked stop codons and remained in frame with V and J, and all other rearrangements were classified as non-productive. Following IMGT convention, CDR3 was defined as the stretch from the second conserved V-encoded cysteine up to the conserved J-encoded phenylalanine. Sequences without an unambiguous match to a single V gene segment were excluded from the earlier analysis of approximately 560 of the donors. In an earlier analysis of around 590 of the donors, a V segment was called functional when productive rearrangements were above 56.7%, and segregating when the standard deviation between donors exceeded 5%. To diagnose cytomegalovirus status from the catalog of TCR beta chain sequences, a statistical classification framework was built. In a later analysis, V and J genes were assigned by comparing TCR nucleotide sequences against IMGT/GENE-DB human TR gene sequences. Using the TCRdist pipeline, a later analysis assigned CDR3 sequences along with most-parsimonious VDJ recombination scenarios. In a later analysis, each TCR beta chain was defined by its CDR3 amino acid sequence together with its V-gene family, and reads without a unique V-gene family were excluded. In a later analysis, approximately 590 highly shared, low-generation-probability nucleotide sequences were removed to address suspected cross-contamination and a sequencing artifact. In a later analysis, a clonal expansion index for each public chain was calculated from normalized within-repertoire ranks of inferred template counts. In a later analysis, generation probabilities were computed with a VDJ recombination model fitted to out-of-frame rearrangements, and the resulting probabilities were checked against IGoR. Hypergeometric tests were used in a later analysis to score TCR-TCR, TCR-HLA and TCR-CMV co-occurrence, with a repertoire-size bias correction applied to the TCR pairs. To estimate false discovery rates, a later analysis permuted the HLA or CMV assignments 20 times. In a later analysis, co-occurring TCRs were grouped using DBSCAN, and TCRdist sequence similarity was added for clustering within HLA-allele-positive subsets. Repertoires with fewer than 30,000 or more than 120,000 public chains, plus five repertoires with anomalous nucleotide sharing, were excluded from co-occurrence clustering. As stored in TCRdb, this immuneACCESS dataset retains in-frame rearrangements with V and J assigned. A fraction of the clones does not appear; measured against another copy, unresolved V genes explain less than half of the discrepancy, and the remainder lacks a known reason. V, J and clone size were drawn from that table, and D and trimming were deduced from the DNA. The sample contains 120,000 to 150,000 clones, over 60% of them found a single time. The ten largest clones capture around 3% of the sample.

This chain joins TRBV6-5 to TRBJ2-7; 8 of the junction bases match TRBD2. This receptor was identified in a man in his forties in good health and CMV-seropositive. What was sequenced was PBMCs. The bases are TGTGCCAGCAGCAACCCGGGACTAGCCTACGAGCAGTACTTC. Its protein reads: CASSNPGLAYEQYF.